This TCR beta chain was sequenced in a study of naive and memory T cell subsets. Findings and caveats of the study: Possibly reflecting memory cells re-expressing CD45RA, a few larger clonotypes occurred in naive repertoires, especially CD8.

Two oligonucleotides, mixed equimolar, formed the beta constant-region primer covering TRBC1 and TRBC2. TCRdb itself ran the UMI-ligation and nested PCR reads through MiXCR, one entry per CDR3 protein. The table lists 130,000 to 150,000 distinct CDR3 sequences, 15% to 20% of them singletons. As to this clonotype: Its antigen is as yet unknown.

The TCR sequence derives from a human donor in good health. The sample taken for sequencing was naive CD4+ T cells from blood.

This CDR3 is CASSQRSDTQYF. The CDR3 region has the DNA TGTGCCAGCAGTCAAAGGTCGGATACGCAGTATTTT. The chain couples TRBV6-5 to TRBJ2-3; the D is unclear. Trimming stripped 5 bases from V and 6 bases from J, with 9 bases between. Germline V gene lookup returns CDR1 MNHEY and CDR2 SVGAGI. The CDR3 extends over 12 amino acids.